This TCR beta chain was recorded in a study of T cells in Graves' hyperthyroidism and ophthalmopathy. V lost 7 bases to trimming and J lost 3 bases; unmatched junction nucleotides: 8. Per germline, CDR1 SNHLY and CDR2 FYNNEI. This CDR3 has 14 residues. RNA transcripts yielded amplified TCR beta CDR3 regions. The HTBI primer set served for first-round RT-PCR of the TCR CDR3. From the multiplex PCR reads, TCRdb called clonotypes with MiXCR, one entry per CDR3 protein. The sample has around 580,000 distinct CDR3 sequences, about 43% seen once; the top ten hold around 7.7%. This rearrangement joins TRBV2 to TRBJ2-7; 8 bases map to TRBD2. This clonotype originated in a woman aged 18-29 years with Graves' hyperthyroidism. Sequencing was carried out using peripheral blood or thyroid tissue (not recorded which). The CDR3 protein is CASNLAGTFYEQYF. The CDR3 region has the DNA TGTGCCAGCAACTTAGCGGGAACTTTCTACGAGCAGTACTTC.